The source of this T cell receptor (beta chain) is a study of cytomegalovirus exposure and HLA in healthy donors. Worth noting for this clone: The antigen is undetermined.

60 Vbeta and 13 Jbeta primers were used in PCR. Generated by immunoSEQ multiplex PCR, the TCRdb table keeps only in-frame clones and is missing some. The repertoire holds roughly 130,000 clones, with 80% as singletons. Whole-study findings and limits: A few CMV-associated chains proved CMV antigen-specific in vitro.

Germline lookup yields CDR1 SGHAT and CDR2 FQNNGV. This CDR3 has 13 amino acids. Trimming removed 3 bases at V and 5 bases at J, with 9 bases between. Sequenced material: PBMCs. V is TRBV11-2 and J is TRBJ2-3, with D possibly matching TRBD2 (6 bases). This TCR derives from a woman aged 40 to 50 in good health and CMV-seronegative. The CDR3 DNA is TGTGCCAGCAGCTTTTGGGGGGAAGATACGCAGTATTTT. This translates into CASSFWGEDTQYF.